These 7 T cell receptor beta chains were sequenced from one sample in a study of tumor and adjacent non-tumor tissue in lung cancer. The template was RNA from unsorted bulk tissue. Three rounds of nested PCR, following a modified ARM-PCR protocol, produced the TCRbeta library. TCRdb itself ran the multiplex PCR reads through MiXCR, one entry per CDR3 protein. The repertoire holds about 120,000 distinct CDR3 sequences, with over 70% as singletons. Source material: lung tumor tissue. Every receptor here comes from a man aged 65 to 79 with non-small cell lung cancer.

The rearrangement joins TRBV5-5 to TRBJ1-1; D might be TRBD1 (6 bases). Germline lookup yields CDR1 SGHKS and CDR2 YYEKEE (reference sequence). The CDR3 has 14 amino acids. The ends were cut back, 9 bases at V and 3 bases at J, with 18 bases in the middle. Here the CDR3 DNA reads TGTGCCAACACGAGACAGGTCCGGGACACTGAAGCTTTCTTT. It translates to CANTRQVRDTEAFF.

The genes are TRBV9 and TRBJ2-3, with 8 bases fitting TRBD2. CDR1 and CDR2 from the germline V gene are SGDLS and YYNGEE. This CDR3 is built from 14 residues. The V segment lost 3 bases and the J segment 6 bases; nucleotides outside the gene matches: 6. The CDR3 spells CASSASGSDDTQYF. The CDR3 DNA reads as TGTGCCAGCAGCGCAAGCGGGAGCGACGATACGCAGTATTTT. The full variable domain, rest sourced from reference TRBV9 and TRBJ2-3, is DSGVTQTPKHLITATGQRVTLRCSPRSGDLSVYWYQQSLDQGLQFLIQYYNGEERAKGNILERFSAQQFPDLHSELNLSSLELGDSALYFCASSASGSDDTQYFGPGTRLTVL.

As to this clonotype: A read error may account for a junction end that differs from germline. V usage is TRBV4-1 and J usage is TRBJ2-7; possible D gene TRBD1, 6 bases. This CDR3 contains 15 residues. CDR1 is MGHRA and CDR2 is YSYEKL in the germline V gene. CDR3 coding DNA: TGCACCAGCAACCAAGAAGACAGGATCTCCTACGAACAGTACTTC. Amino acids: CTSNQEDRISYEQYF.

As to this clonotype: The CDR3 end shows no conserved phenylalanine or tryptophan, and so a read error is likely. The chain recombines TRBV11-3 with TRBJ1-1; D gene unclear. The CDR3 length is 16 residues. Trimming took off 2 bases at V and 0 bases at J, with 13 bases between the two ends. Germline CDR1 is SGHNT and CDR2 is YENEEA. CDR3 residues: CASSLFNVRMNTEAFL. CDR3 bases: TGTGCCAGCAGCTTATTCAACGTCAGGATGAACACTGAAGCTTTCTTG.

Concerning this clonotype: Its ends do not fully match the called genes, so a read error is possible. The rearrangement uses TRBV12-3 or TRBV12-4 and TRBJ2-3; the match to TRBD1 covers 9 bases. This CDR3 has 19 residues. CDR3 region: CGSSLARDREGEFYLTQYF. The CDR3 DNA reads TGTGGCAGCAGTTTGGCCCGGGACAGGGAAGGGGAGTTTTATTTGACGCAGTATTTT.

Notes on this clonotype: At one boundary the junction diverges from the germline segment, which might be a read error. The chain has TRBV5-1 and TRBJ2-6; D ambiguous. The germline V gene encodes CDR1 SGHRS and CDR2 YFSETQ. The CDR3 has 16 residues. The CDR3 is CASRLESPSGANVLTF. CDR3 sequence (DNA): TGCGCCAGCAGATTGGAAAGCCCCTCTGGGGCCAACGTCCTGACTTTC.

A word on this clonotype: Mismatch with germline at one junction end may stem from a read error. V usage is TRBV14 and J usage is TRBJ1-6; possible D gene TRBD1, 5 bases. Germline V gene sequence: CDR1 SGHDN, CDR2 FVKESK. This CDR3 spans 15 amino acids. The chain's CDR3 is CACSQEGSVGSPLHF. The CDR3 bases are TGTGCCTGCAGCCAAGAGGGGTCAGTTGGGTCACCCCTCCACTTC.